This paragraph reports one T cell receptor beta chain. Its antigen remains unidentified. No much larger clonotype is one base removed from it; base qualities were not supplied. The data were obtained in a study of CD8 T cells in ankylosing spondylitis (dated by TCRdb to about 2017). Regarding the complete study: The study set out to find disease-linked TCR variants by profiling T cell receptor beta repertoires in ankylosing spondylitis patients and healthy donors. The whole study cohort included over 85 healthy donors and around 24 ankylosing spondylitis patients. Samples of peripheral blood were taken, and for ankylosing spondylitis patients, synovial fluid was collected as well. Overall study outcomes, separate from this receptor: In peripheral blood, the disease-linked clones were found at relatively low frequencies and had a CD8+ phenotype. Some motif variants were previously reported in synovial fluid and blood of reactive arthritis patients, suggesting common disease-initiation mechanisms. According to the report, matched synovial fluid samples from ankylosing spondylitis patients were significantly enriched for the disease-linked clones. A TCR beta motif made up of 7 to 9 highly homologous amino acid variants appeared to be characteristic of blood from ankylosing spondylitis patients.

TCRdb lists the instrument as Illumina HiSeq 2500. Quantitative 5'-RACE with molecular barcodes was the method used to prepare the TCR beta libraries. Concerning the study's data processing: Disease-linked TCR variants were identified with a new computational method built on a probabilistic model of VDJ rearrangement. TCRdb reworked the public reads: Q25 trimming with fastp, MiXCR clone assembly, productive beta chains retained. Rows are combined by CDR3 protein, so each entry shows the most common genes and DNA. The V and J calls and clone size come from TCRdb's table, not from the authors' own analysis. In all, the sample holds 150,000 to 200,000 distinct CDR3 sequences, and roughly 13% of those were seen once. The top ten clones comprise approximately 15% of the sample. CDR1 and CDR2, per the germline V gene, are SGHVS and FNYEAQ. V sheds 1 base and J sheds 1 base, leaving 11 bases between their ends. From the cysteine through the phenylalanine, the CDR3 covers 16 amino acids. Of all the DNA, just the CDR3 is kept, 48 bases in frame from base 1.

This receptor was obtained from a male donor with ankylosing spondylitis or in good health (not recorded which). The sample taken for sequencing was blood, either unsorted or a sorted T cell fraction (not recorded which). The chain links TRBV7-6 with TRBJ2-1, and TRBD2 may be the D gene, going by 5 matching bases. The CDR3 region has the sequence CASSLGGLASYNEQFF. The nucleotides are TGTGCCAGCAGCTTAGGGGGTCTAGCATCCTACAATGAGCAGTTCTTC.